This T cell receptor beta chain was captured in a study of T cells in Graves' hyperthyroidism and ophthalmopathy. The sample holds many counts of this clonotype. No antigen is known for it. For the diagnoses, clinical symptoms, serum thyroxine and TRAb, thyroid ultrasound and orbital computed tomography were used. Germline V lookup: CDR1 SEHNR, CDR2 FQNEAQ (reference sequence). V was pared by 5 bases and J by 4 bases, with 8 bases of the junction left unmatched. The CDR3 sequence is 16 residues long. TCR beta CDR3 regions were amplified from RNA transcripts. The HTBI primer set drove a first-round RT-PCR of the TCR CDR3. TCRdb called the multiplex PCR reads again in MiXCR, with one record for every CDR3 protein. The sample has hundreds of thousands of distinct CDR3 sequences, about 15% seen once. General study findings and limits: Most thyroid-expanded clonotypes above 0.001 were also found in blood. Researchers report that a 13 V-J model separated ophthalmopathy from stable hyperthyroidism.

The TCR comes from a woman aged 25 to 39 with Graves' hyperthyroidism. The chain joins TRBV7-9 to TRBJ1-5; 10 nucleotides match TRBD1. The source material was blood. CDR3: CASSIWDRGRNQPQHF. CDR3 coding DNA: TGTGCCAGCAGCATATGGGACAGGGGTAGGAATCAGCCCCAGCATTTT.